A selection of T cell receptor beta chains follows, all from one sample in a study of cytomegalovirus exposure and HLA in healthy donors. Profiled with immunoSEQ multiplex PCR; TCRdb holds only in-frame clones, not every one. The sample gives roughly 130,000 clones, 80% of which show up once; 2% to 3% is in the top ten. Sequences were obtained from PBMCs. The receptors were sampled from a man younger than 45 in good health and CMV-seronegative. CDR3s include the opening cysteine and the closing phenylalanine or tryptophan. D genes are given only for firm matches. The listing skips clone size in some rows; elsewhere it reads once, few, many or a size class.

d_call	clone_size	v_call	j_call	cdr3_aa	cdr3_nt
TRBD2	once	TRBV28	TRBJ2-1	CASSSWGGLAGVRSGEQFF	TGTGCCAGCAGCTCTTGGGGAGGGCTAGCGGGAGTTCGTAGTGGTGAGCAGTTCTTC
TRBD1	-	TRBV27	TRBJ2-7	CASSFYPGQGFNEQYF	TGTGCCAGCAGTTTTTACCCCGGACAGGGGTTTAACGAGCAGTACTTC
TRBD1	-	TRBV10-3	TRBJ2-2	CAISESLGTVTNTGELFF	TGTGCCATCAGTGAGTCTTTGGGGACAGTTACGAACACCGGGGAGCTGTTTTTT
-	-	TRBV4-3	TRBJ1-2	CASSQDPTGITNYGYTF	TGCGCCAGCAGCCAAGACCCCACAGGGATTACTAACTATGGCTACACCTTC
-	-	TRBV7-9	TRBJ1-5	CASSRVTDQPQHF	TGTGCCAGCAGCCGAGTCACGGATCAGCCCCAGCATTTT
TRBD2	once	TRBV25-1	TRBJ2-3	CASSENSGSFLSDTQYF	TGTGCCAGCAGTGAAAATAGCGGGAGTTTTCTCTCTGATACGCAGTATTTT
-	-	TRBV11-3	TRBJ1-1	CASSFDGDTMNTEAFF	TGTGCCAGCAGCTTCGATGGTGACACCATGAACACTGAAGCTTTCTTT
TRBD1	-	TRBV25-1	TRBJ2-7	CASSRRGQGSHEQYF	TGTGCCAGCAGCCGAAGGGGACAGGGTTCCCACGAGCAGTACTTC
TRBD1	-	TRBV5-1	TRBJ2-7	CASSRPGTGVGEQYF	TGCGCCAGCAGTCGACCTGGGACAGGGGTGGGCGAGCAGTACTTC
-	-	TRBV5-1	TRBJ2-7	CASSLGQGINEQYF	TGCGCCAGCAGCTTGGGGCAGGGGATAAACGAGCAGTACTTC
TRBD2	-	TRBV6-5	TRBJ2-1	CASGRLAGGGNEQFF	TGTGCCAGCGGCAGACTAGCGGGAGGGGGCAATGAGCAGTTCTTC
TRBD2	-	TRBV7-3	TRBJ2-1	CASSLIAGVSYNEQFF	TGTGCCAGCAGCTTAATAGCGGGAGTTTCCTACAATGAGCAGTTCTTC
TRBD2	-	TRBV11-2	TRBJ2-7	CASSLDGLAAYYEQYF	TGTGCCAGCAGCTTAGATGGCCTAGCGGCATACTACGAGCAGTACTTC
TRBD1	-	TRBV7-9	TRBJ1-1	CASSLGTGLNTEAFF	TGTGCCAGCAGCTTAGGGACAGGCCTGAACACTGAAGCTTTCTTT
TRBD1	few	TRBV19	TRBJ2-7	CASSTPQGVNEQYF	TGTGCCAGTAGTACTCCACAGGGGGTTAACGAGCAGTACTTC
TRBD2	-	TRBV10-2	TRBJ2-2	CASSESVLAGAGELFF	TGCGCCAGCAGTGAGTCGGTACTAGCGGGAGCCGGGGAGCTGTTTTTT
TRBD2	-	TRBV13	TRBJ2-3	CASSGPLAGDEDTQYF	TGTGCCAGCAGCGGGCCGTTAGCGGGAGACGAAGATACGCAGTATTTT
TRBD1	-	TRBV6-1	TRBJ2-7	CASTGTEYEQYF	TGTGCCAGCACCGGGACAGAATACGAGCAGTACTTC
TRBD2	-	TRBV28	TRBJ2-2	CASSSSGVALGELFF	TGTGCCAGCAGCAGTAGCGGGGTAGCCCTCGGGGAGCTGTTTTTT
TRBD1	-	TRBV7-6	TRBJ2-6	CASSPRPSTGGSGANVLTF	TGTGCCAGCAGCCCACGCCCGAGTACAGGGGGCTCTGGGGCCAACGTCCTGACTTTC
TRBD1	-	TRBV5-6	TRBJ1-2	CASSLVGGGNYGYTF	TGTGCCAGCAGCTTGGTAGGGGGCGGAAACTATGGCTACACCTTC
TRBD2	-	TRBV10-1	TRBJ2-3	CATSISGRLDTQYF	TGCGCCACCAGTATAAGCGGGAGGTTAGATACGCAGTATTTT
TRBD2	-	TRBV5-4	TRBJ2-3	CASSPGLAGLRGTQYF	TGTGCCAGCAGCCCGGGACTAGCGGGACTCCGGGGTACGCAGTATTTT
-	-	TRBV27	TRBJ2-7	CASSLSMATSSYEQYF	TGTGCCAGCAGTTTATCGATGGCGACAAGCTCCTACGAGCAGTACTTC
-	once	TRBV6-4	TRBJ1-1	CASRMIGQMNTEAFF	TGTGCCAGCAGAATGATTGGACAGATGAACACTGAAGCTTTCTTT
-	few	TRBV4-3	TRBJ1-1	CASSQEFTRANTEAFF	TGCGCCAGCAGCCAAGAATTCACCAGGGCCAACACTGAAGCTTTCTTT
TRBD2	-	TRBV7-2	TRBJ2-7	CASSLASGRTSEQYF	TGTGCCAGCAGCTTAGCGAGCGGGAGAACTTCTGAGCAGTACTTC